This T cell receptor (beta chain) was recorded in a study of T cell changes during pregnancy in multiple sclerosis. Here immunoSEQ multiplex PCR was the method, and the copy in TCRdb shows in-frame clones only, minus some. The table has tens of thousands of clones, roughly 90% seen once. The clonotype comes from a female donor with multiple sclerosis, enrolled in a pregnancy study. The sequencing here drew on peripheral blood, taken in the first trimester of pregnancy.

The CDR3, as DNA: TGCGCCAGCAGTGTAGGGGGGGCGGCTCAGCCCCAGCATTTT. Residues: CASSVGGAAQPQHF. The chain recombines TRBV10-2 with TRBJ1-5, with D possibly matching TRBD1 (6 bases). V was shortened by 4 bases and J by 6 bases, with 13 bases between the two germline ends. Germline V CDR1 and CDR2: WSHSY, SAAADI. This CDR3 is built from 14 residues.